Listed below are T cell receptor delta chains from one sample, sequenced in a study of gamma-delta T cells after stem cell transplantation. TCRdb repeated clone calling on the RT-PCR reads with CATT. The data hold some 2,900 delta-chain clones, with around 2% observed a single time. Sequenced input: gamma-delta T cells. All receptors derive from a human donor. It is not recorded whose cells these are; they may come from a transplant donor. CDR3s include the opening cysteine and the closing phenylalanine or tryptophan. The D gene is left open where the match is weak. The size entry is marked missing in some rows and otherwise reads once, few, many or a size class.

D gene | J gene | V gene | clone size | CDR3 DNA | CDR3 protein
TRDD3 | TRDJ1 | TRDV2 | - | TGTGCCTGTGATATACTGGGGGATACGCCGGACACCGATAAACTCATCTTT | CACDILGDTPDTDKLIF
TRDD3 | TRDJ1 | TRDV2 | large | TGTGCCTGTGACATTCTGGGGGATACGCGGGACCGCAAGGACGTTTACACCGATAAACTCATCTTT | CACDILGDTRDRKDVYTDKLIF
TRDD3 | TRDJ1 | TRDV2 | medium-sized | TGTGCCTGTGACACCGTAGGGACTGGGGGATACCGCGGTAAACTCATCTTT | CACDTVGTGGYRGKLIF
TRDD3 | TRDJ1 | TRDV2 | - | TGTGCCTGTGACACACTGGGGGATAGCGGCACCGATAAACTCATATTT | CACDTLGDSGTDKLIF
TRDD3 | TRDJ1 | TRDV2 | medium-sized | TGTGCCTGTGACACCGTTGTACTGGGGGATAATGACCATAAACTCATCTTT | CACDTVVLGDNDHKLIF
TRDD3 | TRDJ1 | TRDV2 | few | TGTGCCTGTGACACCGAATTTGGGCGTACTGGGGGATACGACACCGATAAACTCATCTTT | CACDTEFGRTGGYDTDKLIF
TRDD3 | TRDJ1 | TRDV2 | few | TGTGCCTGTGACCTCTTACTGGGGATGGCACGAGATAAACTCATCTTT | CACDLLLGMARDKLIF
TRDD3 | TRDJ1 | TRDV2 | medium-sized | TGTGCCTGTGACTCGTTACTGGGGGCCCAGTACACCGATAAACTCATCTTT | CACDSLLGAQYTDKLIF
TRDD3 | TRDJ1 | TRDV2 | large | TGTGCCTGTGACCCGCTGGGGGGGGCATACACCGATAAACTCATCTTT | CACDPLGGAYTDKLIF
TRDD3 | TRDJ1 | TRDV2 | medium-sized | TGTGCCTGTGACACAGTGGGGGATACAAACGATAAACTCATCTTT | CACDTVGDTNDKLIF
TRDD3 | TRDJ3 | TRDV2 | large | TGTGCCTGTGACTCCGTAGAGGGGGATACGCGACCCACCTGGGACACCCGACAGATGTTTTTC | CACDSVEGDTRPTWDTRQMFF
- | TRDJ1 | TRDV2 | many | TGTGCCTGTGACACCGTACTCCTGGGAGATACTCAGAACCACGATAAACTCATCTTT | CACDTVLLGDTQNHDKLIF
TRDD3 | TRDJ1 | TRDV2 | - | TGTGCCTGTGACACCACTACTGGGGGATACGACACCGATAAACTCATCTTT | CACDTTTGGYDTDKLIF
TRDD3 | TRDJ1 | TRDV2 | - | TGTGCCTGTGACACCGTTGAGGTCCTGGGGGATACGCAAACCGATAAACTCATCTTT | CACDTVEVLGDTQTDKLIF
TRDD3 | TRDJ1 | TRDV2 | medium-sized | TGTGCCTGTGACACCGTGGCTATACTGGGGGATACTAAGCCCGATAAACTCATCTTT | CACDTVAILGDTKPDKLIF
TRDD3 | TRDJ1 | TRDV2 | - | TGTGCCTGTGACACTCCCAGTGGGGTTACTGGGGGATACGCGGCTAAACTCATCTTT | CACDTPSGVTGGYAAKLIF
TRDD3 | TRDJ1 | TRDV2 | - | TGTGCCTGTGACACCGTACTGGGGGATACGCAAACCGATAAACTCATCTTT | CACDTVLGDTQTDKLIF